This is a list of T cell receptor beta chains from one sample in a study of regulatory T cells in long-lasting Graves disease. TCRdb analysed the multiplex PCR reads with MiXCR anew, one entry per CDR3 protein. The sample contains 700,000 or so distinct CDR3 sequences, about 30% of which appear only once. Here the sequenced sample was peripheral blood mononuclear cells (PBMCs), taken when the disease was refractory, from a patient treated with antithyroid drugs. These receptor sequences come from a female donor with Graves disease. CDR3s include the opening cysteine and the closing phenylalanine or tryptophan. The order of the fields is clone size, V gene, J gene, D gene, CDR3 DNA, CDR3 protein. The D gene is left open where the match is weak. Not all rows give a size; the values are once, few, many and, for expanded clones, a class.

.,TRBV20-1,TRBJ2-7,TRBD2,TGCAGTGCTAGAGACGGGACTAGCGGCTACGAGCAGTACTTC,CSARDGTSGYEQYF
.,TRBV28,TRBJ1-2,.,TGTGCCAGCACCACTACCGGCCCGGGTGGCTACACCTTC,CASTTTGPGGYTF
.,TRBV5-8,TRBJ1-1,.,TGTGCCAGCAGCTCACGGGGGGTTTTGAACACTGAAGCTTTCTTT,CASSSRGVLNTEAFF
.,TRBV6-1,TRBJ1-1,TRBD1,TGTGCCAGCAAGCAGGGGGCGGGCACTGAAGCTTTCTTT,CASKQGAGTEAFF
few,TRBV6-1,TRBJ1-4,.,TGTGCCAGCGCAGGGCCAACTAATGAAAAACTGTTTTTT,CASAGPTNEKLFF
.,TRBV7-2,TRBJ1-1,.,TGTGCCAGCAGCTTAGGTTATAGCCTGAACACTGAAGCTTTCTTT,CASSLGYSLNTEAFF
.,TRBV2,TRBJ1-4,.,TGTGCCAGCAGCCCTAGCGCCTACAATGAAAAACTGTTTTTT,CASSPSAYNEKLFF
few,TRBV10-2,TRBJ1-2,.,TGCGCCAGCAGCACTCCCCCGGAAGGCTACACCTTC,CASSTPPEGYTF
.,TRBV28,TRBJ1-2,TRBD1,TGTGCCAGCGCCCCCTACTCGGGACAGAAATATGGCTACACCTTC,CASAPYSGQKYGYTF
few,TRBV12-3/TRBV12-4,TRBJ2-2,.,TGTGCCAGCAGTTTGTCCCCGTGGGCCGGGGAGCTGTTTTTT,CASSLSPWAGELFF
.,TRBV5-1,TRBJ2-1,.,TGCGCCAGCAGCTTCTCCTACAATGAGCAGTTCTTC,CASSFSYNEQFF
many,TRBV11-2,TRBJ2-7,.,TGTGCCAGCAGCTTCAACACCCCGAAACTGTACGAGCAGTACTTC,CASSFNTPKLYEQYF
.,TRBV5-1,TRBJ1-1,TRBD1,TGCGCCAGCAGCCCCGACAGGGGGGGGAGCACTGAAGCTTTCTTT,CASSPDRGGSTEAFF
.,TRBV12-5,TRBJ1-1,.,TGTGCTAGTGGTGTCGACAGAGAAGCTTTCTTT,CASGVDREAFF
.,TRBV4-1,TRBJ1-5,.,TGCGCCAGCAGCCAAGAGACTGGGAGCAATCAGCCCCAGCATTTT,CASSQETGSNQPQHF
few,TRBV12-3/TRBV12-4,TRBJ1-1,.,TGTGCCAGCAGTTCCTCGTGGGGAAGGAACCTGAACACTGAAGCTTTCTTT,CASSSSWGRNLNTEAFF
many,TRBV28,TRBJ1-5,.,TGTGCCAGCAGTTTATGGGACAGAAAAAATCAGCCCCAGCATTTT,CASSLWDRKNQPQHF
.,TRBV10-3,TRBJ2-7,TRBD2,TGTGCCATCGGGTTTCTGCCGGGAGGTCCCAACGAGCAGTACTTC,CAIGFLPGGPNEQYF
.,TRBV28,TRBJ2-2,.,TGTGCCAGCAAGAAAGCGGGCACCGGGGAGCTGTTTTTT,CASKKAGTGELFF
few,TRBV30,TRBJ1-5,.,TGTGCCTGGAGTATAGGAGCGCCTAGCAATCAGCCCCAGCATTTT,CAWSIGAPSNQPQHF
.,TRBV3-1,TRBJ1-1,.,TGTGCCAGCAGCCAAGAACGACCGGGGAGGCACACTGAAGCTTTCTTT,CASSQERPGRHTEAFF
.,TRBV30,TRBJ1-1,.,TGTGCCTGGACACAGGAAGACACTGAAGCTTTCTTT,CAWTQEDTEAFF
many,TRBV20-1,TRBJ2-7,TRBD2,TGCAGTGCTGGACGTGGTTCTACCTCGGGGGGGGAGCAGTACTTC,CSAGRGSTSGGEQYF
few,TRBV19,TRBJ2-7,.,TGTGCCAGTAGTATGACGGCGCGCCTCTCCTACGAGCAGTACTTC,CASSMTARLSYEQYF
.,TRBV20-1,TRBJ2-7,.,TGCAGTGCTAGAGCCCCGTCAGGCTCCTACGAGCAGTACTTC,CSARAPSGSYEQYF
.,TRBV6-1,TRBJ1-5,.,TGTGCCAGCAGTGAAGCTGGCTCGGGGCGACGAAGCAATCAGCCCCAGCATTTT,CASSEAGSGRRSNQPQHF
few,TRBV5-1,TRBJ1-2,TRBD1,TGCGCCAGCAGCCTATCCGGGACAGAAAACTATGGCTACACCTTC,CASSLSGTENYGYTF
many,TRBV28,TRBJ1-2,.,TGTGCCAGCAGTTCAGGGACGGATGTCCATGGCTACACCTTC,CASSSGTDVHGYTF
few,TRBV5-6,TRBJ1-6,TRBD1,TGTGCCAGCAGCTTAGACTTCGGACAGGCGCTCGGGTCACCCCTCCACTTT,CASSLDFGQALGSPLHF
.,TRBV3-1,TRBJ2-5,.,TGTGCCAGCAGCCGGGACCACCTAGGGGAGACCCAGTACTTC,CASSRDHLGETQYF
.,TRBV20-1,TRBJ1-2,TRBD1,TGCGCCTCGGACAGGGCCTATGGCTACACCTTC,CASDRAYGYTF
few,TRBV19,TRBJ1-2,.,TGTGCCAGTAGTATACGTCCCAGGAGGGGTGGCTACACCTTC,CASSIRPRRGGYTF
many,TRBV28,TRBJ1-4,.,TGTGCCAGCAGTTTCCCCTCCGGGACCTGGGAGGAAAAACTGTTTTTT,CASSFPSGTWEEKLFF
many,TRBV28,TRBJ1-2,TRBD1,TGTGCCAGCAGTTTTAGGGACAGGCCCCGGAATGGCTACACCTTC,CASSFRDRPRNGYTF
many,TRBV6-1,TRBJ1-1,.,TGTGCCAGCAGTGAGCGGGCACAGCCGAACACTGAAGCTTTCTTT,CASSERAQPNTEAFF
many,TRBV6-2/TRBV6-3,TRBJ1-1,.,TGTGCCAGCAGTTACGGTTACATGAACACTGAAGCTTTCTTT,CASSYGYMNTEAFF
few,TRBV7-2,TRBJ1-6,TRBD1,TGTGCCAGCAGCTTAGCGAGACCGGGACAGGGTTCACCCCTCCACTTT,CASSLARPGQGSPLHF
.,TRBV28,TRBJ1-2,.,TGTGCCAGCACTTCTTGGGGGGGGTTCTTCGGCTACACCTTC,CASTSWGGFFGYTF
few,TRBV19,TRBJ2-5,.,TGTGCCAGTAGTCCACTGGAGGGGGAGACCCAGTACTTC,CASSPLEGETQYF
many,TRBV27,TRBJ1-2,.,TGTGCCAGCAGTTTTGGCCCAAGCTATGGCTACACCTTC,CASSFGPSYGYTF
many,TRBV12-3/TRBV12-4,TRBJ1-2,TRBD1,TGTGCCAGCATCAAACAGGGGACTATCCTCTATGGCTACACCTTC,CASIKQGTILYGYTF
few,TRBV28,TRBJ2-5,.,TGTGCCAGCACCACTACTGAAGACAGGGAGGGTTTGGAGGCCCAGTACTTC,CASTTTEDREGLEAQYF
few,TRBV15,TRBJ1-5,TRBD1,TGTGCCACCAGCCCTGGGACAGCGAAAGCAAATCAGCCCCAGCATTTT,CATSPGTAKANQPQHF
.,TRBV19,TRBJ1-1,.,TGTGCCAGTAGGACGCTACAGATGAACACTGAAGCTTTCTTT,CASRTLQMNTEAFF
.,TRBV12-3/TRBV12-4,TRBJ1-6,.,TGTGCCAGCAGTTCAAGACGATCTAATTCACCCCTCCACTTT,CASSSRRSNSPLHF
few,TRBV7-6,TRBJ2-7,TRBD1,TGTGCCAGCAGCCCTGGACAGGGCCCTACCTACGAGCAGTACTTC,CASSPGQGPTYEQYF
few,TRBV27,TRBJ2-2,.,TGTGCCAGCATGCGGGTTCCTTGGACCGGGGAGCTGTTTTTT,CASMRVPWTGELFF
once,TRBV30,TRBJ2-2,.,TGTGCCTGGCAGTTTGGAGGCGGGGAGCTGTTTTTT,CAWQFGGGELFF
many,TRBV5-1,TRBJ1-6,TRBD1,TGCGCCAGCAGCGTTACAGGGGGTAATTCACCCCTCCACTTT,CASSVTGGNSPLHF
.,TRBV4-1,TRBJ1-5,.,TGCGCCAGCAGCCAAGATTCAGACCGCGAGAGGCCCCAGCATTTT,CASSQDSDRERPQHF
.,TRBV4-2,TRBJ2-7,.,TGTGCCAGCAGCCAGTCCGGGACGGCATCCTACGAGCAGTACTTC,CASSQSGTASYEQYF
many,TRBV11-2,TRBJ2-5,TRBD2,TGTGCCAGCAGCGCCACTAGCGGGAGCTTGGAGACCCAGTACTTC,CASSATSGSLETQYF
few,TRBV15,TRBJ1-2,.,TGTGCCACCAGCAGAGAGGGCTGGGCCAGGGTTGGCTACACCTTC,CATSREGWARVGYTF